This T cell receptor beta chain was observed in a study of shared clonotypes between healthy human individuals. The count of this clone is one. CDR1 and CDR2 from the germline V gene are SQVTM and ANQGSEA. The CDR3 has 11 amino acids. Trimming removed 7 bases from V and 2 bases from J, with 8 bases in between. This table comes from immunoSEQ multiplex PCR, and its TCRdb copy is limited to in-frame clones, with some not included. This sample has around 370,000 clones, with 90% to 98% found just once. Material for sequencing was memory CD8+ T cells sorted from blood. Subset given: CD45RO+ cells pooled with CCR7-negative TemRA cells. The genes are TRBV29-1 and TRBJ1-2, with D possibly TRBD1 on 5 matching bases. The receptor comes from a young man in good health. CDR3 sequence: CSGRDNYGYTF. The CDR3 bases are TGCAGCGGAAGGGACAACTATGGCTACACCTTC.